The 6 T cell receptor beta chains listed next were all sequenced from one sample in a study of blood T cell repertoires in COVID-19. The repertoire was sequenced with immunoSEQ multiplex PCR; TCRdb's copy has only in-frame clones and lacks some. The data hold some 220,000 clones, with around three quarters observed a single time. The sample taken for sequencing was peripheral blood. These receptors all come from a woman in her seventies with acute or convalescent COVID-19.

V is TRBV7-2 and J is TRBJ1-2; TRBD1 might be the D (6 bases). The CDR3 is made up of 15 amino acids. Germline V gene sequence: CDR1 SGHTA, CDR2 FQGNSA. V lost 3 bases and J 5 bases, leaving 16 bases between the germline ends. The CDR3 spells CASSFNAGAGYGYTF. The DNA of the CDR3 is TGTGCCAGCAGCTTTAATGCAGGGGCAGGGTATGGCTACACCTTC.

The CDR3 coding sequence is TGTGCCAGCAGCGGACAGCTTCGAGAGACCCAGTACTTC. This gives the protein CASSGQLRETQYF. The rearrangement joins TRBV9 to TRBJ2-5; D possibly corresponds to TRBD1 (5 bases). The CDR3 contains 13 residues. V lost 3 bases to trimming and J lost 4 bases, with 10 bases between them. Germline V gene lookup returns CDR1 SGDLS and CDR2 YYNGEE.

This clone was recorded many times. V usage is TRBV29-1 and J usage is TRBJ2-2; no definite D call. CDR1 is SQVTM and CDR2 is ANQGSEA in the germline V gene. The V end was cut by 4 bases, the J end by 6 bases, with 12 bases between. The CDR3 contains 13 residues. The CDR3 reads CSVANSLAGELFF. The DNA for the CDR3 is TGCAGCGTTGCTAATTCCCTCGCCGGGGAGCTGTTTTTT.

Worth noting for this clone: The limits of the CDR3 on the DNA are not certain, so only TCRdb's listed CDR3 is given. The J gene is TRBJ2-3, the V gene TRBV6-5; the DNA was not used to check the table's D call, TRBD1. The CDR3 is 15 amino acids long, termini counted. CDR1 and CDR2 (germline): MNHEY, SVGAGI. CDR3 amino acids: CASILADRDTDTQYF.

The chain combines TRBV20-1 with TRBJ1-2; D is unclear. This CDR3 has 11 residues. Germline CDR1 and CDR2: DFQATT and SNEGSKA (reference sequence). Trimming left V 5 bases short and J 8 bases short, with 12 bases between. CDR3 bases: TGCAGTGCTGCGGAATCGGGGGGCTACACCTTC. Translation gives CSAAESGGYTF.

This chain connects TRBV15 to TRBJ2-4; possible D gene TRBD2, 7 bases. The CDR3 contains 14 residues. Germline CDR1 LNHNV, CDR2 YYDKDF (reference sequence). V lost 3 bases and J 9 bases, leaving 15 bases between the germline ends. The CDR3 protein is CATSSPDRLAIQYF. The CDR3, as DNA: TGTGCCACCAGCAGTCCGGACAGACTAGCCATTCAGTACTTC.